These 24 T cell receptor delta chains were all obtained from the same sample, sequenced in a study of gamma-delta chains in newborns, infants, children (dated by TCRdb to the late 2010s). The instrument was an Illumina MiSeq. TCRdb reprocessed the public reads with the caller CATT; rows with the same DNA were merged afterwards. This sample is represented by 5,000 or so delta-chain clones; around 4.7% of them were singletons. Approximately 10% of the sample is held by the ten biggest clonotypes. The specimen sequenced was blood. These receptors came from a child who was a newborn, infant or young child, either healthy, febrile or measles-vaccinated (not recorded which).

CDR3 bases: TGTGCCCACAGACCGATGGCCTTCCTACGCGTGGGTGGGGGATTCGACACCGATAAACTCATCTTT. Protein: CAHRPMAFLRVGGGFDTDKLIF. The gene calls are TRDV3 and TRDJ1; tentative D call: TRDD2 (9 bases). TCRdb supplies no J gene; here it was assigned by aligning the nucleotide sequence to germline. This CDR3 has 22 residues. CDR1 and CDR2 (germline): TVYSNPD, GDNSRS (reference sequence). Deletions cut 5 bases from V and 0 bases from J, with 40 bases between.

The chain is built from TRDV1 and TRDJ1; 7 bases align to TRDD3. Losses at the gene ends were 2 bases for V and 0 bases for J; bases not matched to a gene: 9. CDR3 length: 17 amino acids. Germline CDR1 and CDR2: TSWWSYY and QGS. In DNA form, the CDR3 reads TGTGCTCTTGGGGAAACTGGGGAAACCATGTACACCGATAAACTCATCTTT. Its protein is CALGETGETMYTDKLIF.

This clone was counted between two and nine times. The V gene is TRDV3, the J gene TRDJ2, with 7 bases aligning to TRDD3. This CDR3 has 15 residues. In germline, CDR1 is TVYSNPD, CDR2 GDNSRS (reference sequence). Trimming took 3 bases from V and 0 from J; bases not matched to a gene: 7. The CDR3 DNA sequence: TGTGCCTTCCGAGGGGGATCGTCTTTGACAGCACAACTCTTCTTT. This codes for CAFRGGSSLTAQLFF.

This clone is deemed medium-sized. The chain joins TRDV3 to TRDJ1; 13 nucleotides line up with TRDD3. The CDR3 is 22 residues long. Unmatched junction bases numbered 22, after V lost 0 bases and J lost 0 bases. CDR1 is TVYSNPD and CDR2 is GDNSRS in the germline V gene (reference sequence). The CDR3 nucleotides are TGTGCCTTTAGAGGGCCTCCTACTGGGGGATACGCGAGTACCCTTAACACCGATAAACTCATCTTT. The encoded protein is CAFRGPPTGGYASTLNTDKLIF.

This chain links TRDV1 with TRDJ1; 8 bases agree with TRDD2. The ends lost 3 bases at V and 1 base at J; junction bases unmatched: 25. Per germline, CDR1 TSWWSYY and CDR2 QGS. The CDR3 has 22 amino acids. The CDR3: CALGEGLPKGRLGLLFTDKLIF. The CDR3 DNA reads TGTGCTCTTGGGGAGGGCCTTCCTAAAGGTCGACTGGGTCTGCTCTTCACCGATAAACTCATCTTT.

This clone has only a few counts. The chain joins TRDV3 to TRDJ1, with TRDD3 matching 7 bases. Germline loops: CDR1 TVYSNPD, CDR2 GDNSRS (reference sequence). The CDR3 loop spans 18 amino acids. The ends lost 4 bases at V and 4 bases at J; junction bases unmatched: 24. CDR3 amino acids: CACTLPGTNWGEGDKLIF. In DNA, the CDR3 is TGTGCCTGTACCTTACCCGGGACCAACTGGGGAGAAGGCGATAAACTCATCTTT.

This clone has only a few counts. The chain couples TRDV2 to TRDJ3, with TRDD3 matching over 13 bases. Per germline, CDR1 GEAIGNYY and CDR2 EKD. The CDR3 sequence is 19 residues long. Trimming at V came to 5 bases and at J to 1 base, leaving 7 bases not matched to a gene. This CDR3 is CACGYTGGYASWDTRQMFF. The CDR3 DNA is TGTGCCTGTGGCTATACTGGGGGATACGCTTCCTGGGACACCCGACAGATGTTTTTC.

The J gene is TRDJ2, the V gene TRDV2; the match to TRDD3 covers 8 bases. The length of the CDR3 is 19 residues. Germline values: CDR1 GEAIGNYY, CDR2 EKD. V was clipped by 3 bases and J by 0 bases; unmatched bases: 14. CDR3 region: CACDPLWGTQPSLTAQLFF. In DNA form, the CDR3 reads TGTGCCTGTGACCCTCTCTGGGGGACGCAACCGTCTTTGACAGCACAACTCTTCTTT.

This clone was observed a handful of times. The chain carries TRDV1 and TRDJ1; 8 bases agree with TRDD2. V shed 4 bases and J 2 bases; nucleotides not matched to a gene: 21. CDR3 length: 20 residues. Per germline, CDR1 TSWWSYY and CDR2 QGS. The DNA of the CDR3 is TGTGCTCTTGGGGCCGCTGACTTCCTACGGGGTAAAACCGTAACCGATAAACTCATCTTT. Amino acid sequence: CALGAADFLRGKTVTDKLIF.

V is TRDV1 and J is TRDJ1, with D perhaps matching TRDD2 (6 bases). The V and J ends lost 5 bases and 0 bases respectively, with 16 bases between them. Germline assignment: CDR1 TSWWSYY and CDR2 QGS. CDR3 size: 16 residues. The CDR3 nucleotides are TGTGCTCTTGGGTCCCGGTACCTTCCCGACACCGATAAACTCATCTTT. Protein: CALGSRYLPDTDKLIF.

This clone appeared a few times. The V call is TRDV2, the J call TRDJ3, with 11 bases that match TRDD3. Germline V gives CDR1 GEAIGNYY, CDR2 EKD. V lost 3 bases and J lost 3; bases outside the gene matches: 9. The CDR3 consists of 19 residues. This chain's CDR3 is CACDLVLGDKDWDTRQMFF. CDR3 coding DNA: TGTGCCTGTGACCTGGTACTGGGGGATAAAGACTGGGACACCCGACAGATGTTTTTC.

V is TRDV2 and J is TRDJ3, with 11 bases fitting TRDD3. Germline CDR1 and CDR2: GEAIGNYY and EKD. The CDR3 has 18 amino acids. V lost 2 bases, J lost 2 bases, and 4 bases stayed unmatched. CDR3 residues: CACDILGDIAWDTRQMFF. In DNA, the CDR3 is TGTGCCTGTGACATACTGGGGGATATTGCCTGGGACACCCGACAGATGTTTTTC.

This clone is medium-sized (0.01 to 0.1%). This sample includes further DNA sequences coding for the same CDR3. The chain carries TRDV2 and TRDJ1; TRDD3 agrees at 7 bases. With 1 base clipped from V and 0 bases from J, the junction kept 10 bases outside the gene matches. This CDR3 is 17 amino acids long. Germline CDR1 GEAIGNYY, CDR2 EKD. The CDR3 region has the DNA TGTGCCTGTGACACGCTTACGGGGGATCGGTACACCGATAAACTCATCTTT. This gives the protein CACDTLTGDRYTDKLIF.

Within the sample, this clone is large. The chain couples TRDV2 to TRDJ3; 11 positions match TRDD3. The CDR3 is 18 amino acids. Unmatched junction bases numbered 3, after V lost 3 bases and J lost 0 bases. Germline CDR1 reads GEAIGNYY; CDR2 reads EKD. The CDR3 coding sequence is TGTGCCTGTGACGTACTGGGGGATAGCTCCTGGGACACCCGACAGATGTTTTTC. Translation gives CACDVLGDSSWDTRQMFF.

This clone showed up just a few times. The CDR3 sequence is CALGPHYDWGFPTDKLIF. DNA of the CDR3: TGTGCTCTTGGGCCTCACTACGACTGGGGGTTTCCCACCGATAAACTCATCTTT. V is TRDV1 and J is TRDJ1, with 8 positions matching TRDD3. CDR3 size: 18 residues. Germline V CDR1 and CDR2: TSWWSYY, QGS. Losses at the gene ends were 5 bases for V and 1 base for J; bases not matched to a gene: 15.

This clone has only a few counts. This sample also contains other DNA sequences that code for the same CDR3. This chain connects TRDV2 to TRDJ3, with TRDD3 as a possible D gene (5 bases). Germline CDR1 GEAIGNYY, CDR2 EKD. V lost 0 bases and J 0 bases, leaving 26 bases between the germline ends. The CDR3 is 23 amino acids. CDR3 sequence reads: CACDTGKLWGIRDSSWDTRQMFF. CDR3 bases: TGTGCCTGTGACACCGGAAAACTTTGGGGAATCCGAGATAGCTCCTGGGACACCCGACAGATGTTTTTC.

This clone was observed a handful of times. The V and J genes are TRDV1 and TRDJ1; a possible D gene is TRDD2 (9 bases). CDR1 TSWWSYY and CDR2 QGS come from the germline V gene. V was cut by 4 bases and J by 0 bases, with 33 bases left in between. The CDR3 totals 22 residues. The CDR3 sequence: CALGGPPGLPTYWGPHTDKLIF. The CDR3 DNA is TGTGCTCTTGGGGGACCACCGGGCCTTCCTACGTACTGGGGGCCTCACACCGATAAACTCATCTTT.

This clone was detected only a few times. The junction and the germline gene differ at one end; a read error may be behind it. Other DNA sequences from this sample encode an identical CDR3 as well. The chain couples TRDV2 to TRDJ1, with 10 bases matching TRDD3. CDR3 length: 16 amino acids. Germline CDR1 GEAIGNYY, CDR2 EKD. The CDR3 loop is CACDTITGGSTDKLIF. CDR3 DNA: TGCGCCTGTGACACCATTACTGGGGGATCCACCGATAAACTCATCTTT.

By proportion, this clone is hyperexpanded. The sample carries other DNA sequences with the same CDR3. The rearrangement joins TRDV2 to TRDJ2, with TRDD3 matching 7 bases. Germline CDR1 GEAIGNYY, CDR2 EKD. V was pared by 0 bases and J by 3 bases, with 0 bases of the junction left unmatched. The CDR3 totals 14 residues. CDR3 coding DNA: TGTGCCTGTGACACCTGGGGGATGACAGCACAACTCTTCTTT. Translating gives CACDTWGMTAQLFF.

The rearrangement uses TRDV2 and TRDJ1; 8 bases are a match to TRDD3. After removal of 3 bases from V and 2 bases from J, the junction contained 4 bases not matched to a gene. The germline gives CDR1 GEAIGNYY, CDR2 EKD. The CDR3 length is 14 residues. As DNA, the CDR3 is TGTGCCTGTGACCGCTGGGGGAGGACCGATAAACTCATCTTT. Protein product: CACDRWGRTDKLIF.

Comment on this clone: This probably arose from a read error, given a far larger clone one base away. The sample holds other DNA sequences that translate to the same CDR3. V usage is TRDV2 and J usage is TRDJ3; the match to TRDD3 covers 11 bases. V dropped 0 bases and J dropped 3; count of bases not matched to a gene: 3. This CDR3 has 18 amino acids. Per germline, CDR1 GEAIGNYY and CDR2 EKD. For the CDR3, the DNA is TGTGCCTGTGACACCGTACTGGGGGATAGCTGGGACACCCGACAGATGTTTTTC. Translated, it gives CACDTVLGDSWDTRQMFF.

A few counts support this clone. The chain has TRDV2 and TRDJ2; 10 bases align to TRDD3. CDR3 length equals 15 residues. From germline, CDR1 is GEAIGNYY and CDR2 EKD. V shed 2 bases, J shed 6 bases, and the junction held 5 bases outside the gene matches. The CDR3 bases are TGTGCCTGTGACATACTGGGGGATGGGGCAGCACAACTCTTCTTT. Its translation is CACDILGDGAAQLFF.

The sample holds a few counts of this clone. V usage is TRDV2 and J usage is TRDJ3, with 10 nucleotides matching TRDD3. The CDR3 extends over 18 amino acids. CDR1 is GEAIGNYY and CDR2 is EKD in the germline V gene. J gave up 3 bases and V 2 bases, and 6 bases lay outside the gene matches. This chain's CDR3 is CACDILGDGNWDTRQMFF. DNA of the CDR3: TGTGCCTGTGACATACTGGGGGATGGAAACTGGGACACCCGACAGATGTTTTTC.

The V gene is TRDV2, the J gene TRDJ3; maybe TRDD3 (5 bases). Trimming stripped 3 bases from V and 0 bases from J, with 20 bases between. The CDR3 runs to 20 residues. CDR1 is GEAIGNYY, CDR2 EKD, per germline. The DNA of the CDR3 is TGTGCCTGTGACTCGCCTGCCGGGGGGCCCAGCTCCTGGGACACCCGACAGATGTTTTTC. As protein: CACDSPAGGPSSWDTRQMFF.